What follows are 5 T cell receptor beta chains derived from one specimen sequenced in a study of CD8 T cells in ankylosing spondylitis. Whole-study findings and limits: About 8 highly homologous variants made up a TCR beta motif, and this motif appeared characteristic of ankylosing spondylitis blood.

TCRdb reanalysed the 5' RACE reads using MiXCR and keeps one entry per CDR3 protein. The data show 250,000 to 350,000 distinct CDR3 sequences, with 6.5% to 10% seen just once and approximately 15% held by the top ten. No antigen has been assigned to these receptors. Sequenced material: blood, either unsorted or a sorted T cell fraction (not recorded which). Source of these receptors: a male donor with ankylosing spondylitis.

This clonotype was observed a handful of times. This chain joins TRBV7-2 and TRBJ2-7; possible D gene TRBD1, 6 bases. CDR1 and CDR2 from the germline V gene are SGHTA and FQGNSA. The CDR3 spans 14 residues. V was pared by 5 bases and J by 2 bases, with 13 bases between. The CDR3: CASSVGQIPYEQYF. In nucleotides, the CDR3 is TGTGCCAGCAGCGTGGGACAAATCCCCTACGAGCAGTACTTC.

The chain combines TRBV7-6 with TRBJ2-1, with 7 bases that match TRBD2. The CDR3 runs 14 residues. Germline trimming cut 8 bases from V and 6 bases from J; bases unmatched to any gene: 10. Germline CDR1 is SGHVS and CDR2 is FNYEAQ. Here the CDR3 reads CASGLSGITNEQFF. The CDR3 bases are TGTGCCAGCGGGTTGAGCGGGATCACCAATGAGCAGTTCTTC.

This clonotype was counted at least ten times. The rearrangement uses TRBV11-2 and TRBJ1-2; D perhaps matches TRBD1 (5 bases). Trimming cost V 5 bases and J 5 bases, with 18 bases left between them. This CDR3 contains 15 residues. Germline CDR1 and CDR2: SGHAT and FQNNGV. Here the CDR3 DNA reads TGTGCCAGCAGCAGGATGAGGGGCGCCTCGTATGGCTACACCTTC. Translated: CASSRMRGASYGYTF.

This clonotype has only a few counts. This chain links TRBV9 with TRBJ2-6; TRBD2 is a possible D gene (7 bases). Germline CDR1 and CDR2: SGDLS and YYNGEE. CDR3 length: 19 residues. V was shortened by 3 bases and J by 0 bases, with 19 bases between the two germline ends. In DNA, the CDR3 is TGTGCCAGCAGCGCCCAAGGGGGACTAAGGCCCTCTGGGGCCAACGTCCTGACTTTC. This encodes CASSAQGGLRPSGANVLTF.

The chain uses TRBV5-1 and TRBJ1-4, with a weak D call TRBD1 (6 bases). From germline, CDR1 is SGHRS and CDR2 YFSETQ. The CDR3 is 15 residues long. V lost 4 bases, J lost 4 bases, and 14 bases lay in between. The CDR3 DNA is TGCGCCAGCAGCCCTACGGACAGCCATAATGAAAAACTGTTTTTT. Amino acid sequence: CASSPTDSHNEKLFF.